The 20 T cell receptor beta chains below were found in one sample sequenced in a study of cytomegalovirus exposure and HLA in healthy donors. TCRdb's copy holds only in-frame clones and misses some; the assay was immunoSEQ multiplex PCR. The repertoire holds 150,000 to 160,000 clones, around 88% seen once, with more than 20% in the top ten. The sample consisted of PBMCs. Receptors were obtained from a man aged 18 to 35 in good health and CMV-seropositive.

This chain joins TRBV11-1 and TRBJ2-5, with 7 positions matching TRBD1. The length of the CDR3 is 15 residues. Germline CDR1 reads SGHAT; CDR2 reads FQDESV (reference sequence). J gave up 3 bases and V 3 bases, and 7 bases lay outside the gene matches. This CDR3 reads CASSFTGVTKETQYF. The CDR3 nucleotides are TGTGCCAGCAGCTTCACAGGGGTCACAAAAGAGACCCAGTACTTC.

The chain recombines TRBV25-1 with TRBJ2-1, with TRBD1 matching over 7 bases. Trimming removed 1 base from V and 0 bases from J; junction bases left unmatched: 9. The CDR3 contains 18 residues. CDR1 is MGHDK and CDR2 is SYGVNS in the germline V gene. The CDR3 spells CASSEWGWTGGSYNEQFF. The CDR3 DNA follows: TGTGCCAGCAGTGAATGGGGCTGGACAGGCGGCTCCTACAATGAGCAGTTCTTC. The whole variable domain, filled in from reference TRBV25-1 and TRBJ2-1, reads EADIYQTPRYLVIGTGKKITLECSQTMGHDKMYWYQQDPGMELHLIHYSYGVNSTEKGDLSSESTVSRIRTEHFPLTLESARPSHTSQYLCASSEWGWTGGSYNEQFFGPGTRLTVL.

The rearrangement joins TRBV19 to TRBJ1-2; 7 bases agree with TRBD1. V lost 7 bases and J lost 1; bases outside the gene matches: 9. This CDR3 is 15 amino acids long. Germline values: CDR1 LNHDA, CDR2 SQIVND (reference sequence). As DNA, the CDR3 is TGTGCCAGTACCGAACAGGGGTTGTTTAACTATGGCTACACCTTC. As protein: CASTEQGLFNYGYTF.

This chain joins TRBV25-1 and TRBJ1-1; D gene uncertain. Germline loops: CDR1 MGHDK, CDR2 SYGVNS. V was pared by 3 bases and J by 1 base, with 3 bases between. This CDR3 region has 12 residues. CDR3 sequence reads: CASSDRNTEAFF. CDR3 in DNA: TGTGCCAGCAGTGACAGGAACACTGAAGCTTTCTTT.

This clone was seen a handful of times. The V gene is TRBV5-4, the J gene TRBJ1-2; 8 bases align to TRBD1. Germline CDR1 is SGHNT and CDR2 is YYREEE (reference sequence). The CDR3 is made up of 15 amino acids. V lost 3 bases to trimming and J lost 6 bases; unmatched junction nucleotides: 10. CDR3 protein: CASSSGQGYMDGYTF. The CDR3 DNA reads TGTGCCAGCAGCTCCGGACAGGGATATATGGATGGCTACACCTTC. The whole variable domain, remainder taken from reference TRBV5-4 and TRBJ1-2, is ETGVTQSPTHLIKTRGQQVTLRCSSQSGHNTVSWYQQALGQGPQFIFQYYREEENGRGNFPPRFSGLQFPNYSSELNVNALELDDSALYLCASSSGQGYMDGYTFGSGTRLTVV.

V usage is TRBV9 and J usage is TRBJ2-1; a possible D gene is TRBD2 (6 bases). CDR3 size: 15 residues. Germline V gene lookup returns CDR1 SGDLS and CDR2 YYNGEE. Trimming left V 4 bases short and J 7 bases short, with 18 bases between. In DNA, the CDR3 is TGTGCCAGCAGCTCAATAGCGGAGCCTTATAATGAGCAGTTCTTC. Translation: CASSSIAEPYNEQFF. The full variable domain, in which reference TRBV9 and TRBJ2-1 provide the parts outside the CDR3, is DSGVTQTPKHLITATGQRVTLRCSPRSGDLSVYWYQQSLDQGLQFLIQYYNGEERAKGNILERFSAQQFPDLHSELNLSSLELGDSALYFCASSSIAEPYNEQFFGPGTRLTVL.

The V call is TRBV5-6, the J call TRBJ1-2; 8 bases agree with TRBD1. This CDR3 region has 17 residues. Germline assignment: CDR1 SGHDT and CDR2 YYEEEE. Trimming cost V 2 bases and J 0 bases; bases outside gene matches: 9. As DNA, the CDR3 is TGTGCCAGCAGCTTTGGGACAGGACCCAGAACTAACTATGGCTACACCTTC. It codes for CASSFGTGPRTNYGYTF. The complete variable domain, with remaining parts taken from reference TRBV5-6 and TRBJ1-2, reads DAGVTQSPTHLIKTRGQQVTLRCSPKSGHDTVSWYQQALGQGPQFIFQYYEEEERQRGNFPDRFSGHQFPNYSSELNVNALLLGDSALYLCASSFGTGPRTNYGYTFGSGTRLTVV.

The genes are TRBV25-1 and TRBJ2-2; 9 bases agree with TRBD1. Germline assignment: CDR1 MGHDK and CDR2 SYGVNS. The junction had 8 bases not matched to a gene; V was cut back by 8 bases and J by 7 bases. CDR3 length equals 14 residues. This CDR3 reads CASGQGKGYGELFF. The CDR3 DNA reads as TGTGCCAGCGGACAGGGGAAGGGGTACGGGGAGCTGTTTTTT.

This chain connects TRBV6-5 to TRBJ2-2; TRBD2 agrees at 8 bases. CDR3 length: 15 amino acids. V shed 3 bases, J shed 7 bases, and the junction held 7 bases outside the gene matches. The germline gives CDR1 MNHEY, CDR2 SVGAGI. For the CDR3, the DNA is TGTGCCAGCAGTTATCGGACTAGCCCCAGCGGGGAGCTGTTTTTT. It codes for CASSYRTSPSGELFF.

This clone was seen a few times. The chain links TRBV29-1 to TRBJ1-2, with 8 bases aligning to TRBD1. The CDR3 is 14 amino acids. Germline V gene lookup returns CDR1 SQVTM and CDR2 ANQGSEA. The trim removed 6 bases at V and 4 bases at J, leaving 10 bases unmatched. The CDR3 here is CSVAGQGLGYGYTF. For the CDR3, the DNA is TGCAGCGTAGCCGGACAGGGCCTGGGCTATGGCTACACCTTC.

This chain uses TRBV21-1 with TRBJ2-3; the table's D call of TRBD2 was not tested on the DNA. TRBV21-1 is flagged as a pseudogene. The CDR3 runs 13 residues. CDR3 nucleotide sequence: TGTGCCAGCAGCAAATTTCTATCAGATACGCAGTATTTT. Protein: CASSKFLSDTQYF.

V is TRBV5-6 and J is TRBJ1-1; TRBD1 might be the D (6 bases). Trimming took 2 bases from V and 4 from J, leaving 12 bases between them. Germline V CDR1 and CDR2: SGHDT, YYEEEE. CDR3 length: 14 amino acids. The CDR3 loop is CASSFGTGSTEAFF. In DNA form, the CDR3 reads TGTGCCAGCAGCTTTGGTACAGGGAGCACTGAAGCTTTCTTT.

The chain recombines TRBV11-2 with TRBJ2-1; tentatively, D is TRBD1 (5 bases). The V gene lost 4 bases and the J gene lost 10 bases, with 20 bases spanning the gap. This CDR3 spans 15 amino acids. CDR1 is SGHAT and CDR2 is FQNNGV in the germline V gene. The CDR3 DNA is TGTGCCAGCAGCTATCCAAGGGGCGCCTCCCCGGAGCAGTTCTTC. It codes for CASSYPRGASPEQFF.

The rearrangement uses TRBV10-3 and TRBJ1-4; D is ambiguous. This CDR3 is built from 14 residues. The ends were cut back, 3 bases at V and 8 bases at J, with 13 bases in the middle. Germline-derived CDR1 and CDR2 are ENHRY and SYGVKD. The CDR3 nucleotides are TGTGCCATCAGTGACTGGGAGGGCAGAGAAAAACTGTTTTTT. This translates into CAISDWEGREKLFF.

The chain joins TRBV19 to TRBJ2-1, with TRBD2 identical over 10 bases. The V segment lost 4 bases and the J segment 7 bases; nucleotides outside the gene matches: 7. This CDR3 contains 15 residues. Germline V CDR1 and CDR2: LNHDA, SQIVND (reference sequence). For the CDR3, the DNA is TGTGCCAGTAGTAGAGCGGGAGGGGGTGGGAATGAGCAGTTCTTC. Amino acid sequence: CASSRAGGGGNEQFF.

V is TRBV4-3 and J is TRBJ2-4; maybe TRBD2 (5 bases). The CDR3 spans 14 residues. V was clipped by 3 bases and J by 5 bases, with 11 bases between them. Germline assignment: CDR1 LGHNA and CDR2 YSLEER. The CDR3 here is CASSHTFGENIQYF. The CDR3 coding sequence is TGCGCCAGCAGCCATACATTCGGGGAAAACATTCAGTACTTC.

This clone showed up just once. The chain uses TRBV15 and TRBJ2-1; TRBD2 is a possible D gene (5 bases). The V and J ends lost 0 bases and 5 bases respectively, with 11 bases between them. CDR3 length: 15 amino acids. Germline CDR1 LNHNV, CDR2 YYDKDF (reference sequence). The CDR3 nucleotides are TGTGCCACCAGCAGAGAGTTAGGAGCGGACAATGAGCAGTTCTTC. The encoded protein is CATSRELGADNEQFF.

The V gene is TRBV9, the J gene TRBJ2-3; TRBD1 is a possible D gene (6 bases). CDR1 is SGDLS, CDR2 YYNGEE, per germline. Trimming shortened V by 4 bases and J by 1 base, and 10 bases separated the two germline ends. This CDR3 has 14 amino acids. The CDR3 nucleotides read TGTGCCAGCAGCTCCAGGACAGGCACAGATACGCAGTATTTT. Its protein is CASSSRTGTDTQYF.

The sample holds a few counts of this clone. CDR3 bases: TGTGCCTGGAGTGTATTTCGGGGGATAGAGCAGTACTTC. Protein product: CAWSVFRGIEQYF. The V call is TRBV30, the J call TRBJ2-7, with a tentative D call TRBD2 (6 bases). The V end was cut by 0 bases, the J end by 7 bases, with 13 bases between. The CDR3 length is 13 residues. Germline CDR1 and CDR2: GTSNPN and SVGIG (reference sequence).

In this sample, this clone turned up once. This rearrangement joins TRBV29-1 to TRBJ2-3; D is perhaps TRBD1 (5 bases). V was pared by 1 base and J by 2 bases, with 10 bases between. Germline CDR1 is SQVTM and CDR2 is ANQGSEA. This CDR3 is 14 amino acids long. The CDR3 region is CSVEGGRFTDTQYF. CDR3 nucleotides: TGCAGCGTTGAAGGGGGCAGGTTCACAGATACGCAGTATTTT.